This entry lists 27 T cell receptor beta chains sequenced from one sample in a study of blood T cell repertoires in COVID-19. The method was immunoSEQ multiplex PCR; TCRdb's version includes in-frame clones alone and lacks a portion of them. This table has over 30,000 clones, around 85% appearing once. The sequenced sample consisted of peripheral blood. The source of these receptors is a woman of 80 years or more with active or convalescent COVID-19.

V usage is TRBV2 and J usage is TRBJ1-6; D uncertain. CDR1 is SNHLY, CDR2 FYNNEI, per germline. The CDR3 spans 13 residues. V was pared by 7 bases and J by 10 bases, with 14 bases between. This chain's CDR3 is CASIPDPRSPLHF. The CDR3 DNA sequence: TGTGCCAGCATCCCAGACCCGAGGTCACCCCTCCACTTT.

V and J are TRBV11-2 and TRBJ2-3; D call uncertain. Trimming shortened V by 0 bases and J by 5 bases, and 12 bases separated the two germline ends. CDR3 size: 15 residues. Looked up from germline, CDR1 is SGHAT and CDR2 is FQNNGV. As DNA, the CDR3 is TGTGCCAGCAGCTTAGACAGCGCCGCCCGAGATACGCAGTATTTT. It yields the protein CASSLDSAARDTQYF.

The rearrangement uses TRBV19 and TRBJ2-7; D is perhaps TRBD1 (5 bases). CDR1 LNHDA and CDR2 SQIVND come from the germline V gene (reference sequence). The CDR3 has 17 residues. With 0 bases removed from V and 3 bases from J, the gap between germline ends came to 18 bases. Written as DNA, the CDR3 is TGTGCCAGTAGTATAGAAAGTAGTTGGGGTCAGGGCTACGAGCAGTACTTC. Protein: CASSIESSWGQGYEQYF.

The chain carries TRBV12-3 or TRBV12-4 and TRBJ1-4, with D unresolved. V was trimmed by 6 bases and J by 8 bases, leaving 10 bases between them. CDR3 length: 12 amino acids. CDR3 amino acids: CASRALREKLFF. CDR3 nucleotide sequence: TGTGCCAGCAGAGCCCTCAGGGAAAAACTGTTTTTT.

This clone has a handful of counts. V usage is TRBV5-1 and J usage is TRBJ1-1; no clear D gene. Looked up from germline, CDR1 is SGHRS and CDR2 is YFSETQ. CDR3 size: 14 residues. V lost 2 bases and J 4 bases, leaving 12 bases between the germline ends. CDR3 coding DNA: TGCGCCAGCAGCTTCGGGGATGGGTCCACTGAAGCTTTCTTT. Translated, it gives CASSFGDGSTEAFF.

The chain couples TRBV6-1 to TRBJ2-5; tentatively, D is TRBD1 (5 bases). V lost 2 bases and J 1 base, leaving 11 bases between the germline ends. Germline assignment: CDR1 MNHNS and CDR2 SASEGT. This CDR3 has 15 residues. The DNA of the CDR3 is TGTGCCAGCAGTGAACTGGGTGGGGCCCAAGAGACCCAGTACTTC. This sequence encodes CASSELGGAQETQYF.

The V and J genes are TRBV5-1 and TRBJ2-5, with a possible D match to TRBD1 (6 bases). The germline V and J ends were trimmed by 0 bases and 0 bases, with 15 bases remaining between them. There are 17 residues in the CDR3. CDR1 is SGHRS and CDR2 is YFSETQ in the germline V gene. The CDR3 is CASSLGQGLRYQETQYF. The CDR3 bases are TGCGCCAGCAGCTTGGGGCAGGGGCTCAGGTACCAAGAGACCCAGTACTTC.

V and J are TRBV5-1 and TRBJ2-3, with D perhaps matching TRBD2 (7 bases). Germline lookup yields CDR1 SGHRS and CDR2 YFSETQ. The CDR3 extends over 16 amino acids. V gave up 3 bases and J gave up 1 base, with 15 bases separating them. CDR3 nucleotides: TGCGCCAGCAGCTCCTTTAGGGGGGGTGGCACAGATACGCAGTATTTT. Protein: CASSSFRGGGTDTQYF.

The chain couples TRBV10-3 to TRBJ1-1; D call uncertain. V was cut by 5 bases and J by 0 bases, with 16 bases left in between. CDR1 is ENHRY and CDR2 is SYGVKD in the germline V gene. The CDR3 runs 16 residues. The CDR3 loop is CAISLRRSGLNTEAFF. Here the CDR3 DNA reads TGTGCCATCAGTCTCCGAAGGTCAGGTCTGAACACTGAAGCTTTCTTT.

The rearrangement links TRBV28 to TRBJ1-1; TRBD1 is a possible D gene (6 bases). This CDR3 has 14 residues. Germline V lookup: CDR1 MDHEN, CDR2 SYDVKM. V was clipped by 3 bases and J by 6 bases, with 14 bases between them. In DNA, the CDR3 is TGTGCCAGCAGTTTGGGCCTACAGGGATCTGAAGCTTTCTTT. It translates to CASSLGLQGSEAFF.

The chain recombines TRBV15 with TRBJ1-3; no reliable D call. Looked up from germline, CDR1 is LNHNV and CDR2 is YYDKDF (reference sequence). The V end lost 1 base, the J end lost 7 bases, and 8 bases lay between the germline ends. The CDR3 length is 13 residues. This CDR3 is CATSRVPGNTIYF. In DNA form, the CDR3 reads TGTGCCACCAGCAGAGTCCCGGGGAACACCATATATTTT.

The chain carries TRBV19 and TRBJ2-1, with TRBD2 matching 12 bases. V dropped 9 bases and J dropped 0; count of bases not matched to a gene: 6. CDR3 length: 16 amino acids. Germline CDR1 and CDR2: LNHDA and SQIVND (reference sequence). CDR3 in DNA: TGTGCCAGCACGACTAGCGGGGGATTCTCCTACAATGAGCAGTTCTTC. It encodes CASTTSGGFSYNEQFF.

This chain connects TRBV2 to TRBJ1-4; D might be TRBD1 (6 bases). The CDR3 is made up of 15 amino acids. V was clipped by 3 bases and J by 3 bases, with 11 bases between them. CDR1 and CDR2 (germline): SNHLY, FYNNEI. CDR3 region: CASSDGAGANEKLFF. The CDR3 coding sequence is TGTGCCAGCAGTGATGGGGCAGGGGCTAATGAAAAACTGTTTTTT.

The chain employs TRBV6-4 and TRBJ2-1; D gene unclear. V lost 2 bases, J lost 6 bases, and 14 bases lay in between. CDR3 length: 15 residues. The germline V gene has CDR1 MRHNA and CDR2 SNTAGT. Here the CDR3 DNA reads TGTGCCAGCAGTGACCGGTCGGGTTCTGGCAATGAGCAGTTCTTC. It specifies CASSDRSGSGNEQFF.

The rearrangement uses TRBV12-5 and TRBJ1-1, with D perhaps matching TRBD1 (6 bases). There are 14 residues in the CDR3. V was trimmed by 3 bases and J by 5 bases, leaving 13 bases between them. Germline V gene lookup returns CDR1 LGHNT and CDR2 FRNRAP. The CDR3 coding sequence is TGTGCTAGTGGTTTAATACAGGGTTGGACTGAAGCTTTCTTT. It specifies CASGLIQGWTEAFF.

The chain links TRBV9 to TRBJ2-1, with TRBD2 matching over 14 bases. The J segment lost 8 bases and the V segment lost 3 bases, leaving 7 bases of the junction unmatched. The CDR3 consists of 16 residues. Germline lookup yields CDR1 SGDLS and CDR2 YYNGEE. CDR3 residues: CASSATSGGAWHEQFF. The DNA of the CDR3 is TGTGCCAGCAGCGCGACTAGCGGGGGGGCCTGGCATGAGCAGTTCTTC.

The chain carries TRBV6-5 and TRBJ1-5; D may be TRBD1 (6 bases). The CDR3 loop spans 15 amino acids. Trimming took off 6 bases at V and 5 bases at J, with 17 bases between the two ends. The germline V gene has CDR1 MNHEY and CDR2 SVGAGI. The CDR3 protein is CASRKRQESYQPQHF. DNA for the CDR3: TGTGCCAGCAGGAAAAGACAGGAAAGTTATCAGCCCCAGCATTTT.

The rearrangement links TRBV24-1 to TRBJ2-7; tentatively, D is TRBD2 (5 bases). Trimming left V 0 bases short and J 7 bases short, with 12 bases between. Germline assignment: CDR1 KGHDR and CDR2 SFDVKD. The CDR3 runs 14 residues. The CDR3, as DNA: TGTGCCACCAGTGATTTGCGGTTTGGCGGGGAGCAGTACTTC. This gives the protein CATSDLRFGGEQYF.

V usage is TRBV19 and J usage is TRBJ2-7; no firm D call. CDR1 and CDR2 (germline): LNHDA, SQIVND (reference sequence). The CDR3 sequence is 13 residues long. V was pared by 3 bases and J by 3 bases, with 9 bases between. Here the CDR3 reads CASSMQRYYEQYF. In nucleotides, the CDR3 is TGTGCCAGTAGTATGCAGCGCTACTACGAGCAGTACTTC.

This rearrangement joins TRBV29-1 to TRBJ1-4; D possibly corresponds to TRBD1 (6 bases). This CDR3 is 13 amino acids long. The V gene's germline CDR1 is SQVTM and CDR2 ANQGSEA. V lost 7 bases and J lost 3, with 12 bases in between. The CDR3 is CSGQVASNEKLFF. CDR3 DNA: TGCAGCGGACAGGTTGCGTCTAATGAAAAACTGTTTTTT.

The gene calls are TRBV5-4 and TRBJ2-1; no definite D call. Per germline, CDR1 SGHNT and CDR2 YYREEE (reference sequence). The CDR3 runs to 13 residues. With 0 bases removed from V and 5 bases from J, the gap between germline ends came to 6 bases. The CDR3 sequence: CASSLARNNEQFF. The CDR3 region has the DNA TGTGCCAGCAGCTTGGCCAGGAACAATGAGCAGTTCTTC.

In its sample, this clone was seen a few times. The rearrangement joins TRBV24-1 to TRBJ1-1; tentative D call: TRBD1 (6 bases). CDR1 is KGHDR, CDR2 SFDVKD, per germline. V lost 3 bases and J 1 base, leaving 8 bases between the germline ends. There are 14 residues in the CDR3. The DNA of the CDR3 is TGTGCCACCAGTGATCCAGGGGCGAACACTGAAGCTTTCTTT. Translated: CATSDPGANTEAFF.

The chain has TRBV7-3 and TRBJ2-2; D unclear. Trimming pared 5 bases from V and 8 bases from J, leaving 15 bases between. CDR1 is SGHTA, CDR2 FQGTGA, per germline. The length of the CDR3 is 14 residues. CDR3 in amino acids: CASSPGPPAGELFF. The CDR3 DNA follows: TGTGCCAGCAGCCCTGGGCCACCCGCGGGGGAGCTGTTTTTT.

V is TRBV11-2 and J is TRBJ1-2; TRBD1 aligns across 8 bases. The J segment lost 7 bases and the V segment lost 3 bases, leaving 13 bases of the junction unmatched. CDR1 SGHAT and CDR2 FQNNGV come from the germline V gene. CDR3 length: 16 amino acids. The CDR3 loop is CASSFALTGATGGYTF. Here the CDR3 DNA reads TGTGCCAGCAGCTTTGCCCTGACAGGGGCTACGGGTGGCTACACCTTC. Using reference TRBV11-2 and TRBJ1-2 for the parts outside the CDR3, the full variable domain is EAGVAQSPRYKIIEKRQSVAFWCNPISGHATLYWYQQILGQGPKLLIQFQNNGVVDDSQLPKDRFSAERLKGVDSTLKIQPAKLEDSAVYLCASSFALTGATGGYTFGSGTRLTVV.

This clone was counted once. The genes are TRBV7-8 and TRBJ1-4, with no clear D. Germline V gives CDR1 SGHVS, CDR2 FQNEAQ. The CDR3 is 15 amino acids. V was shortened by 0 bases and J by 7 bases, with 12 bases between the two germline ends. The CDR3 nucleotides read TGTGCCAGCAGCTTAGCGGGTGGAACGGGTGAAAAACTGTTTTTT. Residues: CASSLAGGTGEKLFF.

The CDR3 is CASSEDPAGGSPLHF. For the CDR3, the DNA is TGTGCCAGCAGTGAAGACCCCGCGGGGGGTTCACCCCTCCACTTT. The J gene is TRBJ1-6, the V gene TRBV6-1; D is perhaps TRBD1 (5 bases). V was clipped by 1 base and J by 9 bases, with 13 bases between them. There are 15 residues in the CDR3. The V gene's germline CDR1 is MNHNS and CDR2 SASEGT.

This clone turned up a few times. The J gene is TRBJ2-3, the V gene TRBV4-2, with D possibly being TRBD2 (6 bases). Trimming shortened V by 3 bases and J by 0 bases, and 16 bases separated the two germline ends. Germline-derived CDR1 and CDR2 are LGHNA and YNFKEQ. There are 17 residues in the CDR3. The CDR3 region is CASSQHSSASSTDTQYF. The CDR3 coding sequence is TGTGCCAGCAGCCAGCACTCTAGCGCCTCTAGCACAGATACGCAGTATTTT.